This T cell receptor beta chain derives from a study of T-cell memory formation after mild COVID-19. Whole-study findings and limits: Memory sampled before infection contained some responding clones, suggesting cross-reactive memory joined. From day 15 to 85, contracting clones were balanced between CD4 and CD8, whereas later expanders leaned toward CD4+. Contracting CD4+ clones were located mainly in CM and EM, and CD8+ clones in EMRA.

This clonotype was observed once. Antigen unknown. TCRdb reprocessed the 5' RACE reads with MiXCR, giving one entry per CDR3 protein. Of 250,000 to 300,000 distinct CDR3 sequences listed, about 15% are singletons. V was clipped by 5 bases and J by 5 bases; unmatched bases: 11. The CDR3 totals 16 residues. Germline V gene sequence: CDR1 SGHAT, CDR2 FQDESV (reference sequence). The chain carries TRBV11-1 and TRBJ2-2; 7 positions agree with TRBD1. This sequence was found in a young man who had mild COVID-19 (a few samples of this study predate the infection). Cell type and time point are not known. Sequenced: PBMCs or a T cell subset sorted from them (not recorded which). Here the CDR3 DNA reads TGTGCCAGCAGCCCTTCGACAGGGAAAGGTACCGGGGAGCTGTTTTTT. Translation: CASSPSTGKGTGELFF.